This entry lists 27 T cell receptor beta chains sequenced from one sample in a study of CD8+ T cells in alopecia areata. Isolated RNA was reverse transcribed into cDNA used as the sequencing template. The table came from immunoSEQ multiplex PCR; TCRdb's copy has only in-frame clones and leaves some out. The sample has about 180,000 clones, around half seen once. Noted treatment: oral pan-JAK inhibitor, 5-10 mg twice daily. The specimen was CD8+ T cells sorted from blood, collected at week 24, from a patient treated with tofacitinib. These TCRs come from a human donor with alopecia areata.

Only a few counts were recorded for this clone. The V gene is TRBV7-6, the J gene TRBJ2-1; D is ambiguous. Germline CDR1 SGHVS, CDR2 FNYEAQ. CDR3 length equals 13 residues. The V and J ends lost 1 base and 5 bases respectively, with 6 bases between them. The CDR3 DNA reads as TGTGCCAGCAGCTTAGACAGTAACAATGAGCAGTTCTTC. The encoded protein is CASSLDSNNEQFF.

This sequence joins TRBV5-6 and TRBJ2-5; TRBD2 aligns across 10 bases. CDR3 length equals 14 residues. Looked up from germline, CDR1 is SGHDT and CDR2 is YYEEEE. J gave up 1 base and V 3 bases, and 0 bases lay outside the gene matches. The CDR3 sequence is CASSWTSGQETQYF. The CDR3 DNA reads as TGTGCCAGCAGCTGGACTAGCGGCCAAGAGACCCAGTACTTC.

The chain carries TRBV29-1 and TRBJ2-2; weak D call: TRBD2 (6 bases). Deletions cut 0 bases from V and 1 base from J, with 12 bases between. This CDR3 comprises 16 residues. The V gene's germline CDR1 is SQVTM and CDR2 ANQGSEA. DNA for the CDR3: TGCAGCGTTGAAGATCGTCGCGGGGAGAACACCGGGGAGCTGTTTTTT. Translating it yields CSVEDRRGENTGELFF.

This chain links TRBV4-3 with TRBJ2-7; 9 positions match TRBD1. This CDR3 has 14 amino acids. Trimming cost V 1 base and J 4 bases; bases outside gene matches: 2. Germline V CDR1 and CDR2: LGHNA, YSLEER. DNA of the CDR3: TGCGCCAGCAGCCAAGGGACAGGGGAATACGAGCAGTACTTC. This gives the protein CASSQGTGEYEQYF.

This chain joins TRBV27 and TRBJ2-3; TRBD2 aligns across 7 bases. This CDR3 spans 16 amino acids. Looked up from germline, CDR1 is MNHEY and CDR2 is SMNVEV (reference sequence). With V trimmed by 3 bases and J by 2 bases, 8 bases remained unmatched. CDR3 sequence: CASSFGTTYTTDTQYF. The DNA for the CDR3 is TGTGCCAGCAGTTTCGGGACTACTTACACCACAGATACGCAGTATTTT.

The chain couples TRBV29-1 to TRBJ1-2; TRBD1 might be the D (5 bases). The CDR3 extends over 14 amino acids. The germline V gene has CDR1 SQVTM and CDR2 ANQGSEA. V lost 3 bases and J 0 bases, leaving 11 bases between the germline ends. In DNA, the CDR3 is TGCAGCGTTGACAGCGGCAGGGCTAACTATGGCTACACCTTC. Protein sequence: CSVDSGRANYGYTF.

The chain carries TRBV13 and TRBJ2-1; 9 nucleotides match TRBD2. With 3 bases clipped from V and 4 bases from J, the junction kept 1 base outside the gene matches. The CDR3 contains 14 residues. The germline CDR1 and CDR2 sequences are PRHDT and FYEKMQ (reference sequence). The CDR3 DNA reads TGTGCCAGCAGCTTGGCGGGGGGGTACAATGAGCAGTTCTTC. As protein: CASSLAGGYNEQFF.

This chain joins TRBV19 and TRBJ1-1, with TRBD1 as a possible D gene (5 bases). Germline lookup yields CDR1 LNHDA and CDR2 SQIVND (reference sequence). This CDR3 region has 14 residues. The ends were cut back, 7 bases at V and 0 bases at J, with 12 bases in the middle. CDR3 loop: CASKPGLMNTEAFF. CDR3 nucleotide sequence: TGTGCCAGTAAACCGGGGCTTATGAACACTGAAGCTTTCTTT.

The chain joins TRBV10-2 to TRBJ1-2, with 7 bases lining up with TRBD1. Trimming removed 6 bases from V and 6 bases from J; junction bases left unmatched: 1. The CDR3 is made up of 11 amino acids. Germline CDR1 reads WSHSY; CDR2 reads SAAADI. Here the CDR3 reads CASRQGNGYTF. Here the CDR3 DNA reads TGCGCCAGCAGACAGGGGAATGGCTACACCTTC.

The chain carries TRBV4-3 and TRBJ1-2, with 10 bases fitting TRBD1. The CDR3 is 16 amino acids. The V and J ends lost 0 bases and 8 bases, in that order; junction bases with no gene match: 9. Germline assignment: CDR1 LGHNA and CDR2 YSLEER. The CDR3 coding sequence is TGCGCCAGCAGCCAAGAGAGGACAGGGGGATTGCAGGGCTACACCTTC. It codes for CASSQERTGGLQGYTF.

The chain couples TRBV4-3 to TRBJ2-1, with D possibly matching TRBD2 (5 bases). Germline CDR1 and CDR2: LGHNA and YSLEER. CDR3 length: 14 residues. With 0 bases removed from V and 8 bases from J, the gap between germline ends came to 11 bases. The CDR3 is CASSQERRRDEQFF. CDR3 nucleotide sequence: TGCGCCAGCAGCCAAGAGAGGCGGCGGGATGAGCAGTTCTTC.

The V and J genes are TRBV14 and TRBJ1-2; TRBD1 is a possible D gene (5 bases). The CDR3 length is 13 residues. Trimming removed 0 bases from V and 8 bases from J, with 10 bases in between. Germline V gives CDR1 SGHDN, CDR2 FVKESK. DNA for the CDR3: TGTGCCAGCAGCCAAGAGCGAAGGGGCGGCTACACCTTC. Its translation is CASSQERRGGYTF. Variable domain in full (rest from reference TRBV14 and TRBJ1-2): EAGVTQFPSHSVIEKGQTVTLRCDPISGHDNLYWYRRVMGKEIKFLLHFVKESKQDESGMPNNRFLAERTGGTYSTLKVQPAELEDSGVYFCASSQERRGGYTFGSGTRLTVV.

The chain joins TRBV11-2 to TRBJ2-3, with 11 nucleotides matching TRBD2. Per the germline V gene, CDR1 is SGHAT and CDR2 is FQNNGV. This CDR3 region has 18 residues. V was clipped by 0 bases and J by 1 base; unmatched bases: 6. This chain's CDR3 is CASSLELAGVLGTDTQYF. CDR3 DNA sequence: TGTGCCAGCAGCTTAGAACTAGCGGGGGTCCTCGGCACAGATACGCAGTATTTT.

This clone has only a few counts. CDR3 in DNA: TGCGCCAGCAGCCAGGGGCCTGGGCAGGGAGGATCACCCCTCCACTTT. Its translation is CASSQGPGQGGSPLHF. The V and J genes are TRBV4-3 and TRBJ1-6, with a tentative D call TRBD1 (5 bases). The germline CDR1 and CDR2 sequences are LGHNA and YSLEER. This CDR3 has 16 residues. Between the trimmed V and J ends, which lost 3 bases and 10 bases, there was a span of 19 bases.

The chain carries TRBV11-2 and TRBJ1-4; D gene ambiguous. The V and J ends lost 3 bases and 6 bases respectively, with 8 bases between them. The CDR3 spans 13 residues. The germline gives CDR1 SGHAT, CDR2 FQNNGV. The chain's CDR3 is CASSFRADEKLFF. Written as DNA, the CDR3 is TGTGCCAGCAGCTTCCGGGCGGATGAAAAACTGTTTTTT.

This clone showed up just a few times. The chain's CDR3 is CASSDTGGEDGYTF. The CDR3 DNA reads as TGTGCCAGCAGTGATACAGGGGGCGAAGATGGCTACACCTTC. The genes are TRBV6-5 and TRBJ1-2; 9 positions agree with TRBD1. The trim removed 5 bases at V and 6 bases at J, leaving 7 bases unmatched. The CDR3 has 14 amino acids. Germline CDR1 and CDR2: MNHEY and SVGAGI.

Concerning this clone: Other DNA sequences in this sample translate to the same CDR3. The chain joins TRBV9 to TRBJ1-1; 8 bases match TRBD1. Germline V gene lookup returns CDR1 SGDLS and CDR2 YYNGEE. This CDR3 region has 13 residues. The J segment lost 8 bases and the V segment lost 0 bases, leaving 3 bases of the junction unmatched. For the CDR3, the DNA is TGTGCCAGCAGCGTAGGCACAGGGGGAGAAGCTTTCTTT. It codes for CASSVGTGGEAFF. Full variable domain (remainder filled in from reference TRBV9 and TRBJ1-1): DSGVTQTPKHLITATGQRVTLRCSPRSGDLSVYWYQQSLDQGLQFLIQYYNGEERAKGNILERFSAQQFPDLHSELNLSSLELGDSALYFCASSVGTGGEAFFGQGTRLTVV.

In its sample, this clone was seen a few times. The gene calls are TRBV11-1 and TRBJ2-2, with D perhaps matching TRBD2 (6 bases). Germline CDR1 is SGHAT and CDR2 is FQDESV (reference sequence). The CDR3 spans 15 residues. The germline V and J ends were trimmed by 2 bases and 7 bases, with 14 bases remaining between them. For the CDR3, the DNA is TGTGCCAGCAGCTTAATGGGGGGAATCAGCGGGGAGCTGTTTTTT. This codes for CASSLMGGISGELFF. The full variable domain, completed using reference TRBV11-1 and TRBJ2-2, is EAEVAQSPRYKITEKSQAVAFWCDPISGHATLYWYRQILGQGPELLVQFQDESVVDDSQLPKDRFSAERLKGVDSTLKIQPAELGDSAMYLCASSLMGGISGELFFGEGSRLTVL.

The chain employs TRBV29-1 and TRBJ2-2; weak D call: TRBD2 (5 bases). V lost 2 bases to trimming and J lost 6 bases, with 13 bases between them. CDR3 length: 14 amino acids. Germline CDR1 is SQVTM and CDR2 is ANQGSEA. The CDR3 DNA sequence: TGCAGCGTTGAACGACGGGGAACGGCCGGGGAGCTGTTTTTT. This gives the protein CSVERRGTAGELFF.

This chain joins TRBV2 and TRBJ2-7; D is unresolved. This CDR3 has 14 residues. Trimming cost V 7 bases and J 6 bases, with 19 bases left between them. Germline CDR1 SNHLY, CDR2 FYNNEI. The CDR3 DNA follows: TGTGCCAGCACCGACACCTTCCCGGTCACCGAGCAGTACTTC. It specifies CASTDTFPVTEQYF.

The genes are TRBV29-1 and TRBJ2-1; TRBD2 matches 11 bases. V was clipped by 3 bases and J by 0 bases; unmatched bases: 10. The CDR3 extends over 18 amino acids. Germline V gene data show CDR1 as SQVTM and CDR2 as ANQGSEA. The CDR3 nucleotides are TGCAGCGTTGAGGGACTAGCGGTCCCCCTTGGCTCCTACAATGAGCAGTTCTTC. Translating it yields CSVEGLAVPLGSYNEQFF.

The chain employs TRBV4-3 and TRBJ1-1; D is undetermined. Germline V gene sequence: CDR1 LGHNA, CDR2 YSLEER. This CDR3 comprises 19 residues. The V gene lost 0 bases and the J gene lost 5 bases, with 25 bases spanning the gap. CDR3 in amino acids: CASSQDLTLGPQERTEAFF. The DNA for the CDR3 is TGCGCCAGCAGCCAAGATCTGACGCTTGGGCCCCAAGAAAGGACTGAAGCTTTCTTT.

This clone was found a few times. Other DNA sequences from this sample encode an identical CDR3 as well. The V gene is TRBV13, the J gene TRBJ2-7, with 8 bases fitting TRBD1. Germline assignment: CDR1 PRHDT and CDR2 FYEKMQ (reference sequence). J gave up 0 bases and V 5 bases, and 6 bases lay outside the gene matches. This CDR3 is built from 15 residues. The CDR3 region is CASSPRQGSSYEQYF. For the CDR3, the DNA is TGTGCCAGCAGCCCACGACAGGGGTCCTCCTACGAGCAGTACTTC.

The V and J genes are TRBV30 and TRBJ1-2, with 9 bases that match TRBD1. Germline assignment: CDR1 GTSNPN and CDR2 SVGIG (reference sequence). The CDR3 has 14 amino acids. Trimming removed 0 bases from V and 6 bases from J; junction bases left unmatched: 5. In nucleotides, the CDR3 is TGTGCCTGGAGTGTGGGGACAGGGATTAATGGCTACACCTTC. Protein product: CAWSVGTGINGYTF.

The CDR3 loop is CASSTLAGEYNEQFF. CDR3 in DNA: TGTGCCAGCAGCACTCTAGCGGGGGAGTACAATGAGCAGTTCTTC. The chain employs TRBV7-2 and TRBJ2-1, with TRBD2 identical over 10 bases. The germline gives CDR1 SGHTA, CDR2 FQGNSA. Germline trimming cut 5 bases from V and 4 bases from J; bases unmatched to any gene: 5. There are 15 residues in the CDR3. Filled out from reference TRBV7-2 and TRBJ2-1, the complete variable domain reads GAGVSQSPSNKVTEKGKDVELRCDPISGHTALYWYRQSLGQGLEFLIYFQGNSAPDKSGLPSDRFSAERTGGSVSTLTIQRTQQEDSAVYLCASSTLAGEYNEQFFGPGTRLTVL.

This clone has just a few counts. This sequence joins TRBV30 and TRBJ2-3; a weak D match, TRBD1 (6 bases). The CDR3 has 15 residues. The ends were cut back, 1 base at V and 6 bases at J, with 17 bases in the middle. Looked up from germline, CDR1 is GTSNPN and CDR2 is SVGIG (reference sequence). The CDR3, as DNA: TGTGCCTGGAGTGGGAGTGGGGGCGGAAGGGATACGCAGTATTTT. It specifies CAWSGSGGGRDTQYF.

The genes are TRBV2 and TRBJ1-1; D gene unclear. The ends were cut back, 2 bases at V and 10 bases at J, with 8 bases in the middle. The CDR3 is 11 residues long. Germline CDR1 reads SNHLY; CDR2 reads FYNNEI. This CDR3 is CASSETRVAFF. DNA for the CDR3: TGTGCCAGCAGTGAAACAAGGGTAGCTTTCTTT.